A single sample is the source of the 25 T cell receptor beta chains below, sequenced in a study of T cell responses to AZD1222 COVID-19 vaccine. The assay was immunoSEQ multiplex PCR, and TCRdb's table has in-frame clones only and misses some. The data hold 100,000 to 150,000 clones, with 85% to 95% observed a single time. The sequencing here drew on peripheral blood, taken on day 0 of AZD1222 vaccination. These receptors were taken from an adult in good health.

V is TRBV7-6 and J is TRBJ1-3; D is ambiguous. V was shortened by 0 bases and J by 1 base, with 10 bases between the two germline ends. The germline gives CDR1 SGHVS, CDR2 FNYEAQ. The CDR3 has 16 residues. The chain's CDR3 is CASSLAPAPSGNTIYF. DNA of the CDR3: TGTGCCAGCAGCTTAGCGCCGGCTCCTTCTGGAAACACCATATATTTT.

This chain uses TRBV5-6 with TRBJ1-1, with a possible D match to TRBD1 (6 bases). Trimming took off 3 bases at V and 11 bases at J, with 14 bases between the two ends. The CDR3 length is 12 residues. From germline, CDR1 is SGHDT and CDR2 YYEEEE. CDR3: CASSYRQAPAFF. The CDR3 region has the DNA TGTGCCAGCAGCTATAGACAGGCTCCGGCTTTCTTT. Variable domain in full (rest from reference TRBV5-6 and TRBJ1-1): DAGVTQSPTHLIKTRGQQVTLRCSPKSGHDTVSWYQQALGQGPQFIFQYYEEEERQRGNFPDRFSGHQFPNYSSELNVNALLLGDSALYLCASSYRQAPAFFGQGTRLTVV.

This sequence joins TRBV7-2 and TRBJ1-1, with D unresolved. This CDR3 comprises 12 residues. The V gene's germline CDR1 is SGHTA and CDR2 FQGNSA. Trimming took off 5 bases at V and 6 bases at J, with 10 bases between the two ends. CDR3 in DNA: TGTGCCAGCAGCCAGATATTACCTGAAGCTTTCTTT. This codes for CASSQILPEAFF. The full variable domain, its missing parts supplied by reference TRBV7-2 and TRBJ1-1, is GAGVSQSPSNKVTEKGKDVELRCDPISGHTALYWYRQSLGQGLEFLIYFQGNSAPDKSGLPSDRFSAERTGGSVSTLTIQRTQQEDSAVYLCASSQILPEAFFGQGTRLTVV.

The chain is built from TRBV7-8 and TRBJ2-1, with 9 bases aligning to TRBD2. Germline CDR1 reads SGHVS; CDR2 reads FQNEAQ. V gave up 1 base and J gave up 2 bases; unmatched junction bases: 9. This CDR3 is built from 18 residues. DNA of the CDR3: TGTGCCAGCAGCTTAGAGTCTCCCGGGACTAGCCCCTACAATGAGCAGTTCTTC. Translated, it gives CASSLESPGTSPYNEQFF. Combining the CDR3 with reference TRBV7-8 and TRBJ2-1 gives the whole variable domain GAGVSQSPRYKVAKRGQDVALRCDPISGHVSLFWYQQALGQGPEFLTYFQNEAQLDKSGLPSDRFFAERPEGSVSTLKIQRTQQEDSAVYLCASSLESPGTSPYNEQFFGPGTRLTVL.

The rearrangement links TRBV19 to TRBJ2-6; tentatively, D is TRBD2 (6 bases). Germline-derived CDR1 and CDR2 are LNHDA and SQIVND (reference sequence). The CDR3 runs to 15 residues. Trimming stripped 7 bases from V and 6 bases from J, with 16 bases between. CDR3 residues: CASTPRRGEANVLTF. CDR3 in DNA: TGTGCCAGTACCCCGAGGCGGGGAGAGGCCAACGTCCTGACTTTC.

The chain recombines TRBV29-1 with TRBJ1-5; tentative D call: TRBD1 (6 bases). Trimming removed 4 bases from V and 3 bases from J, with 13 bases in between. CDR3 length equals 14 residues. The germline CDR1 and CDR2 sequences are SQVTM and ANQGSEA. The CDR3 nucleotides read TGCAGCGTTGGGGCACAGGGAATCAATCAGCCCCAGCATTTT. This sequence encodes CSVGAQGINQPQHF.

This clone was observed once. The chain combines TRBV7-2 with TRBJ2-7; the match to TRBD1 covers 9 bases. This CDR3 is built from 15 residues. CDR1 is SGHTA and CDR2 is FQGNSA in the germline V gene. V trimming: 0 bases; J trimming: 4 bases; junction bases outside the gene matches: 4. CDR3 loop: CASSLASGQGYEQYV. The CDR3 bases are TGTGCCAGCAGCTTAGCGAGCGGACAGGGGTACGAGCAGTACGTC.

V usage is TRBV7-6 and J usage is TRBJ2-7; 7 bases line up with TRBD1. The CDR3 loop spans 14 amino acids. Germline assignment: CDR1 SGHVS and CDR2 FNYEAQ. Trimming took 5 bases from V and 2 from J; bases not matched to a gene: 6. The CDR3 nucleotides read TGTGCCAGCAGCCACAGGGGCCCGACCTACGAGCAGTACTTC. It codes for CASSHRGPTYEQYF.

The chain couples TRBV3-1 (or the pseudogene TRBV3-2) to TRBJ2-6; D may be TRBD2 (5 bases). This CDR3 is 19 amino acids long. With 1 base removed from V and 0 bases from J, the gap between germline ends came to 16 bases. Germline V gene lookup returns CDR1 LGHDT and CDR2 YNNKEL (reference sequence). The CDR3 region is CASSQAVRAPSSGANVLTF. The CDR3 DNA sequence: TGTGCCAGCAGCCAAGCAGTGCGGGCCCCGAGCTCTGGGGCCAACGTCCTGACTTTC.

This clone was found once. The chain employs TRBV4-3 and TRBJ1-1; 7 positions match TRBD1. CDR3 length equals 15 residues. V lost 1 base and J lost 1; bases outside the gene matches: 3. CDR1 and CDR2 from the germline V gene are LGHNA and YSLEER. In nucleotides, the CDR3 is TGCGCCAGCAGCCAAGGATGGGACAGGAACACTGAAGCTTTCTTT. Amino acid sequence: CASSQGWDRNTEAFF.

The rearrangement joins TRBV7-2 to TRBJ1-6; D is uncertain. Per the germline V gene, CDR1 is SGHTA and CDR2 is FQGNSA. The CDR3 contains 16 residues. Deletions cut 0 bases from V and 9 bases from J, with 15 bases between. This CDR3 is CASSLAGPRTSSPLHF. DNA of the CDR3: TGTGCCAGCAGCTTAGCAGGACCCCGAACGAGTTCACCCCTCCACTTT. The complete variable domain, with remaining parts taken from reference TRBV7-2 and TRBJ1-6, reads GAGVSQSPSNKVTEKGKDVELRCDPISGHTALYWYRQSLGQGLEFLIYFQGNSAPDKSGLPSDRFSAERTGGSVSTLTIQRTQQEDSAVYLCASSLAGPRTSSPLHFGNGTRLTVT.

The chain recombines TRBV6-5 with TRBJ2-3; TRBD2 matches 11 bases. V gave up 6 bases and J gave up 6 bases; unmatched junction bases: 2. The CDR3 covers 13 residues. Per germline, CDR1 MNHEY and CDR2 SVGAGI. CDR3: CASRASGRDTQYF. The DNA of the CDR3 is TGTGCCAGCAGGGCTAGCGGGAGGGATACGCAGTATTTT.

Written as DNA, the CDR3 is TGTGCCAGCAGTTGGTTCAGGACAGGGAACAATGAGCAGTTCTTC. Its protein product is CASSWFRTGNNEQFF. The chain has TRBV28 and TRBJ2-1; TRBD1 aligns across 8 bases. The CDR3 covers 15 residues. The germline CDR1 and CDR2 sequences are MDHEN and SYDVKM. V trimming: 4 bases; J trimming: 5 bases; junction bases outside the gene matches: 7.

J is TRBJ1-2 and V is TRBV4-3, with D unresolved. Between the trimmed V and J ends, which lost 0 bases and 4 bases, there was a span of 18 bases. The germline gives CDR1 LGHNA, CDR2 YSLEER. The CDR3 extends over 17 amino acids. The DNA of the CDR3 is TGCGCCAGCAGCCAAGAAGTCAGTGGCTATTTGTTCTATGGCTACACCTTC. Its protein product is CASSQEVSGYLFYGYTF.

The chain combines TRBV5-1 with TRBJ2-2, with D unclear. Germline values: CDR1 SGHRS, CDR2 YFSETQ. The CDR3 contains 14 residues. Trimming pared 0 bases from V and 7 bases from J, leaving 10 bases between. The CDR3 region has the DNA TGCGCCAGCAGCTTGGATTCGGTGCGCGGGGAGCTGTTTTTT. This encodes CASSLDSVRGELFF.

The chain combines TRBV9 with TRBJ2-3; 11 positions match TRBD2. Trimming removed 0 bases from V and 6 bases from J; junction bases left unmatched: 3. Germline loops: CDR1 SGDLS, CDR2 YYNGEE. The CDR3 is 15 amino acids. CDR3 DNA sequence: TGTGCCAGCAGCGTAGATACTAGCGGGGGCGATACGCAGTATTTT. It specifies CASSVDTSGGDTQYF. Looking up the rest from reference TRBV9 and TRBJ2-3 gives the full variable domain: DSGVTQTPKHLITATGQRVTLRCSPRSGDLSVYWYQQSLDQGLQFLIQYYNGEERAKGNILERFSAQQFPDLHSELNLSSLELGDSALYFCASSVDTSGGDTQYFGPGTRLTVL.

The V gene is TRBV30, the J gene TRBJ1-1; D might be TRBD1 (5 bases). Trimming stripped 2 bases from V and 9 bases from J, with 13 bases between. This CDR3 has 12 amino acids. From germline, CDR1 is GTSNPN and CDR2 SVGIG (reference sequence). CDR3 region: CAWSTDGTKAFF. CDR3 sequence (DNA): TGTGCCTGGAGTACCGACGGGACCAAAGCTTTCTTT.

V gene TRBV2 combines with J gene TRBJ2-1; unclear D gene. The CDR3 loop spans 15 amino acids. Germline-derived CDR1 and CDR2 are SNHLY and FYNNEI. V was shortened by 0 bases and J by 0 bases, with 6 bases between the two germline ends. The CDR3 sequence is CASSEAQSSYNEQFF. The CDR3 DNA reads TGTGCCAGCAGTGAAGCGCAGAGCTCCTACAATGAGCAGTTCTTC. The variable domain in full, with the rest retrieved from reference TRBV2 and TRBJ2-1, is EPEVTQTPSHQVTQMGQEVILRCVPISNHLYFYWYRQILGQKVEFLVSFYNNEISEKSEIFDDQFSVERPDGSNFTLKIRSTKLEDSAMYFCASSEAQSSYNEQFFGPGTRLTVL.

This chain uses TRBV4-1 with TRBJ2-2, with D perhaps matching TRBD1 (6 bases). Germline CDR1 is MGHRA and CDR2 is YSYEKL. Trimming removed 4 bases at V and 1 base at J, with 10 bases between. The CDR3 runs to 15 residues. The CDR3 DNA is TGCGCCAGCAGCCCCTCGGGACAGAACACCGGGGAGCTGTTTTTT. Amino acids: CASSPSGQNTGELFF.

The chain employs TRBV5-1 and TRBJ1-1, with 7 bases matching TRBD1. The CDR3 is 12 amino acids. Germline V gene lookup returns CDR1 SGHRS and CDR2 YFSETQ. J lost 7 bases, V lost 6 bases, and 6 bases had no gene match. CDR3: CASKLGGREAFF. In DNA form, the CDR3 reads TGCGCCAGCAAATTAGGGGGCCGTGAAGCTTTCTTT.

The CDR3 bases are TGTGCCAGCAGCGGTGGGACAGGGGGTTTTTATAATTCACCCCTCCACTTT. Protein: CASSGGTGGFYNSPLHF. This rearrangement joins TRBV7-8 to TRBJ1-6; 11 bases are a match to TRBD1. CDR1 is SGHVS, CDR2 FQNEAQ, per germline. Losses at the gene ends were 5 bases for V and 4 bases for J; bases not matched to a gene: 7. There are 17 residues in the CDR3. Looking up the rest from reference TRBV7-8 and TRBJ1-6 gives the full variable domain: GAGVSQSPRYKVAKRGQDVALRCDPISGHVSLFWYQQALGQGPEFLTYFQNEAQLDKSGLPSDRFFAERPEGSVSTLKIQRTQQEDSAVYLCASSGGTGGFYNSPLHFGNGTRLTVT.

This rearrangement joins TRBV21-1 to TRBJ1-1. TRBV21-1 is listed as a pseudogene. The CDR3 spans 11 residues. This CDR3 reads CASTLKIEAFF. The CDR3 nucleotides read TGTGCCAGCACCCTTAAGATTGAAGCTTTCTTT.

The V gene is TRBV3-1 (or the pseudogene TRBV3-2), the J gene TRBJ2-5; D is unresolved. The CDR3 is made up of 16 amino acids. V was shortened by 2 bases and J by 4 bases, with 17 bases between the two germline ends. CDR1 is LGHDT, CDR2 YNNKEL, per germline (reference sequence). The CDR3 here is CASSQSTRSPTETQYF. DNA for the CDR3: TGTGCCAGCAGCCAATCGACCCGATCACCGACAGAGACCCAGTACTTC.

The chain has TRBV5-1 and TRBJ2-2; no clear D. Trimming removed 2 bases from V and 9 bases from J, with 8 bases in between. The CDR3 totals 12 residues. From germline, CDR1 is SGHRS and CDR2 YFSETQ. DNA of the CDR3: TGCGCCAGCAGCTTACAGACTTGGGAGCTGTTTTTT. Protein product: CASSLQTWELFF.

This clone turned up a few times. This rearrangement joins TRBV10-2 to TRBJ2-3; weak D call: TRBD2 (5 bases). V lost 6 bases and J 7 bases, leaving 17 bases between the germline ends. Germline CDR1 reads WSHSY; CDR2 reads SAAADI. This CDR3 is built from 14 residues. In DNA form, the CDR3 reads TGCGCCAGCAGGCGAGAGGGTTTCATGAATACGCAGTATTTT. Translated, it gives CASRREGFMNTQYF.